A selection of T cell receptor beta chains follows, all from one sample in a study of blood T cell repertoires in COVID-19. The assay was immunoSEQ multiplex PCR, and TCRdb's table has in-frame clones only and misses some. The data show 280,000 or so clones, around 87% seen once. The sequencing input was peripheral blood. The receptors were sampled from a woman aged 25 to 45 who had recovered from COVID-19. The CDR3 runs from the conserved cysteine through the conserved F or W. The order of the fields is D gene, clone size, CDR3 length, V gene, J gene, CDR3 DNA, CDR3 protein. The D gene is left open where the match is weak. Size is stated for part of the rows, as once, few or many counts, or as a class when the clone is expanded.

>TRBD1|.|17|TRBV12-5|TRBJ2-5
TGTGCTAGTGGTTTGGTAAAGACGGACAGGGAACAAGAGACCCAGTACTTC
CASGLVKTDREQETQYF
>.|.|15|TRBV11-3|TRBJ2-1
TGTGCCAGCAGCTCCTTACGAGACTCCTACAATGAGCAGTTCTTC
CASSSLRDSYNEQFF
>TRBD2|.|17|TRBV11-2|TRBJ2-2
TGTGCCAGCAGCTTAGGTTCCGCCGGGACTAGCACCGGGGAGCTGTTTTTT
CASSLGSAGTSTGELFF
>.|.|14|TRBV6-2/TRBV6-3|TRBJ2-7
TGTGCCAGCAGTTCCGGGGTCCTCTCCTACGAGCAGTACTTC
CASSSGVLSYEQYF
>TRBD2|.|15|TRBV6-2/TRBV6-3|TRBJ2-1
TGTGCCAGCACCCCATTGGGGGGGTCCCTTTTTGAGCAGTTCTTC
CASTPLGGSLFEQFF
>.|.|15|TRBV5-1|TRBJ1-2
TGCGCCAGCAGCTTGGAGGGCAGGGGTGAGGATGGCTACACCTTC
CASSLEGRGEDGYTF
>.|.|14|TRBV7-8|TRBJ1-2
TGTGCCAGCAGCTTAGAGGGGCGAGGCTATGGCTACACCTTC
CASSLEGRGYGYTF
>.|.|13|TRBV6-5|TRBJ1-5
TGTGCCAGCAGTCTGACCCAGGGTCAGCCCCAGCATTTT
CASSLTQGQPQHF
>.|.|16|TRBV7-3|TRBJ2-1
TGTGCCAGCAGCTTAACGGGTGGCGGGGTTGACAATGAGCAGTTCTTC
CASSLTGGGVDNEQFF
>TRBD2|.|15|TRBV2|TRBJ2-1
TGTGCCAGCAGGCTGGGACTAGCGGGACATAATGAGCAGTTCTTC
CASRLGLAGHNEQFF
>.|.|15|TRBV11-2|TRBJ2-7
TGTGCCAGCAGCCAGGGCACAGGTCACTCCTACGAGCAGTACTTC
CASSQGTGHSYEQYF
>.|once|15|TRBV9|TRBJ2-7
TGTGCCAGCAGCCCCGGGGTGACATCTTCTTACGAGCAGTACTTC
CASSPGVTSSYEQYF
>.|.|13|TRBV12-3/TRBV12-4|TRBJ2-5
TGTGCCAGCAGACAAGCCGGCGAGGGGACCCAGTACTTC
CASRQAGEGTQYF
>.|.|15|TRBV21-1|TRBJ2-1
TGTGCCAGCAGCAAAGGGACAGGGCCCTACAATGAGCAGTTCTTC
CASSKGTGPYNEQFF
>TRBD2|.|15|TRBV7-9|TRBJ2-7
TGTGCCAGCAGCTTGGGGCCCCCGGGGGGCTACGAGCAGTACTTC
CASSLGPPGGYEQYF
>.|.|15|TRBV6-4|TRBJ1-2
TGTGCCAGCAGTGTCGGTGTGGAGTCTAACTATGGCTACACCTTC
CASSVGVESNYGYTF
>.|.|15|TRBV19|TRBJ1-1
TGTGCCAGTAGTTCCCTGATGACAGGGAACACTGAAGCTTTCTTT
CASSSLMTGNTEAFF
>.|.|11|TRBV20-1|TRBJ2-5
TGCAGTGCTCAGGACCAAGAGACCCAGTACTTC
CSAQDQETQYF
>TRBD2|.|16|TRBV7-3|TRBJ2-3
TGTGCCAGCAGCTACGGGGTGCGGGAGGGAACAGATACGCAGTATTTT
CASSYGVREGTDTQYF
>.|.|13|TRBV19|TRBJ2-7
TGTGCCAGTAGTATTGGGGGCGGCTACGAGCAGTACTTC
CASSIGGGYEQYF
>.|.|14|TRBV2|TRBJ2-1
TGTGCCAGCAGGGTGGCGGGATCCTACAATGAGCAGTTCTTC
CASRVAGSYNEQFF
>TRBD2|.|15|TRBV9|TRBJ2-3
TGTGCCAGCAGCGTAATCGAGGGAGGGCCGGATACGCAGTATTTT
CASSVIEGGPDTQYF
>.|.|17|TRBV28|TRBJ1-5
TGTGCCAGCAGTTTATGGGGCGCAGGCTTGGGCAATCAGCCCCAGCATTTT
CASSLWGAGLGNQPQHF
>.|.|14|TRBV30|TRBJ1-6
TGTGCCTGGAGTGTACCTAACAGCAATTCACCCCTCCACTTT
CAWSVPNSNSPLHF
>.|once|15|TRBV9|TRBJ1-2
TGTGCCAGCAGCGTCCGGGACACTCGTAAGGGAGGCTACACCTTC
CASSVRDTRKGGYTF
>TRBD1|.|13|TRBV5-5|TRBJ1-2
TGTGCCAGCAGTCGAACAGGGGACTATGGCTACACCTTC
CASSRTGDYGYTF
>.|few|16|TRBV9|TRBJ1-3
TGTGCCAGCAGCGTAGCCCCAGGTCGCTCTGGAAACACCATATATTTT
CASSVAPGRSGNTIYF
>TRBD1|.|17|TRBV29-1|TRBJ1-2
TGCAGCGTCGACAAGAAAGGCGGGACAGGGAGGGACTATGGCTACACCTTC
CSVDKKGGTGRDYGYTF
>.|.|14|TRBV13|TRBJ2-7
TGTGCCAGCAGCTCCGACAGGAACCCATACGAGCAGTACTTC
CASSSDRNPYEQYF
>TRBD2|few|16|TRBV4-3|TRBJ2-3
TGCGCCAGCAGCCAATTAGCGGGAGGGAGCACAGATACGCAGTATTTT
CASSQLAGGSTDTQYF
>TRBD1|.|18|TRBV11-2|TRBJ2-7
TGTGCCAGCAGCTTAGGTCGGGTTTTCCGGGACAGCTCCTACGAGCAGTACTTC
CASSLGRVFRDSSYEQYF
>.|.|13|TRBV11-3|TRBJ2-3
TGTGCCAGCAGCTTAGTGGGGGGAAATACGCAGTATTTT
CASSLVGGNTQYF
>TRBD1|.|13|TRBV28|TRBJ1-2
TGTGCCAGCAGTCGACAGGGCCACTATGGCTACACCTTC
CASSRQGHYGYTF
>TRBD1|.|15|TRBV27|TRBJ1-5
TGTGCCAGCAGCTCCAGGGACAGGGGTAATCAGCCCCAGCATTTT
CASSSRDRGNQPQHF
>.|few|11|TRBV19|TRBJ1-1
TGTGCCAGTAGGTCGGGGTTTGAAGCTTTCTTT
CASRSGFEAFF
>.|.|14|TRBV25-1|TRBJ1-2
TGTGCCAGCAGTGACAGCGTGGTTAACTATGGCTACACCTTC
CASSDSVVNYGYTF
>.|once|16|TRBV19|TRBJ2-1
TGTGCCAGTAGTATTAGTTCGCGGTTTGGCTACAATGAGCAGTTCTTC
CASSISSRFGYNEQFF
>TRBD2|.|16|TRBV5-8|TRBJ2-1
TGTGCCAGCAGCTTAGTTACGAGCGGGAGTTTCAATGAGCAGTTCTTC
CASSLVTSGSFNEQFF
>.|.|16|TRBV5-5|TRBJ1-4
TGTGCCAGCAGCCTCGGAGACTTGCCCCTTAATGAAAAACTGTTTTTT
CASSLGDLPLNEKLFF
>TRBD1|.|16|TRBV4-2|TRBJ2-4
TGTGCCAGCAGCCGTACCGGGACAGGGGGATTAAACATTCAGTACTTC
CASSRTGTGGLNIQYF
>.|.|13|TRBV10-3|TRBJ2-7
TGTGCCACGAGCCGGGACAACTCCTACGAGCAGTACTTC
CATSRDNSYEQYF
>.|.|15|TRBV5-1|TRBJ1-3
TGCGCCAGCAGCTTCGATGGGGCCTCTGGAAACACCATATATTTT
CASSFDGASGNTIYF
>.|.|13|TRBV12-3/TRBV12-4|TRBJ1-6
TGTGCCAGCAGGCCGGGACTTAGCTCACCCCTCCACTTT
CASRPGLSSPLHF
>.|.|15|TRBV11-1|TRBJ2-1
TGTGCCAGCAGCTCCCGGTTAGGAGTTTTTAATGAGCAGTTCTTC
CASSSRLGVFNEQFF
>.|.|13|TRBV5-6|TRBJ2-1
TGTGCCAGCAGCACAGACAGGTTTGGCGAGCAGTTCTTC
CASSTDRFGEQFF
>.|.|15|TRBV5-4|TRBJ1-1
TGTGCCAGCAGCTACAACAGGGTATTGAACACTGAAGCTTTCTTT
CASSYNRVLNTEAFF
>.|.|20|TRBV18|TRBJ2-1
TGTGCCAGCTCACCGCAGACAGACGACAGGAGCGTCATGTCCTACAATGAGCAGTTCTTC
CASSPQTDDRSVMSYNEQFF
>.|.|12|TRBV6-5|TRBJ2-1
TGTGCCAGCAGGAGGGGGGGGGATGAGCAGTTCTTC
CASRRGGDEQFF
>TRBD2|.|15|TRBV18|TRBJ2-1
TGTGCCAGCTCACCCCTAGCGGGAGAGGTGAATGAGCAGTTCTTC
CASSPLAGEVNEQFF
>TRBD1|.|14|TRBV9|TRBJ1-2
TGTGCCAGCAGCGCGATAACAGGGGGAGATGGCTACACCTTC
CASSAITGGDGYTF
>.|.|14|TRBV7-2|TRBJ1-5
TGTGCCAGCAGCTTAGATCCCCGTTATCAGCCCCAGCATTTT
CASSLDPRYQPQHF
>TRBD2|.|15|TRBV5-1|TRBJ2-3
TGCGCCAGCAGCTTGGGCCTAGCGGGAACAGATACGCAGTATTTT
CASSLGLAGTDTQYF
>TRBD1|.|16|TRBV4-1|TRBJ2-2
TGCGCCAGCAGCCATGGACAGGGGATAAACACCGGGGAGCTGTTTTTT
CASSHGQGINTGELFF
>.|.|14|TRBV27|TRBJ1-1
TGTGCCAGCAGTTTCGGCAGGGGGAACACTGAAGCTTTCTTT
CASSFGRGNTEAFF
>TRBD1|.|14|TRBV5-6|TRBJ1-1
TGTGCCAGCAGCGGGACAGGGGGGGACACTGAAGCTTTCTTT
CASSGTGGDTEAFF